The next 18 T cell receptor beta chains were all read from a single sample in a study of PD-L1 blockade in urothelial cancer. Method: immunoSEQ multiplex PCR; TCRdb's copy keeps in-frame clones and lacks some. The sample holds roughly 60,000 clones, roughly 80% seen once. The input for sequencing was PBMCs, taken around atezolizumab (anti-PD-L1) treatment. These TCRs come from a man aged 70 or older with urothelial cancer.

The CDR3 DNA follows: TGTGCCAGCAGCTTAGATCTAGCCCAAGGCACAGATACGCAGTATTTT. Its protein is CASSLDLAQGTDTQYF. V is TRBV11-2 and J is TRBJ2-3, with a possible D match to TRBD2 (5 bases). This CDR3 comprises 16 residues. Germline V gene lookup returns CDR1 SGHAT and CDR2 FQNNGV. Trimming removed 0 bases from V and 1 base from J, with 11 bases in between.

This chain joins TRBV5-6 and TRBJ2-7; a possible D gene is TRBD2 (5 bases). The V end lost 2 bases, the J end lost 7 bases, and 19 bases lay between the germline ends. This CDR3 is 15 amino acids long. Germline V gene sequence: CDR1 SGHDT, CDR2 YYEEEE. CDR3 nucleotide sequence: TGTGCCAGCAGCTTCTCGTGGGCGGACGGCGGGGAGCAGTACTTC. Protein sequence: CASSFSWADGGEQYF.

Only a few counts were recorded for this clone. The chain is built from TRBV6-6 and TRBJ1-2; maybe TRBD1 (5 bases). V was trimmed by 11 bases and J by 3 bases, leaving 19 bases between them. The CDR3 extends over 14 amino acids. Germline CDR1 MNHNY, CDR2 SVGAGI (reference sequence). CDR3 amino acids: CAGGSSFLDYGYTF. DNA for the CDR3: TGTGCCGGGGGGTCATCGTTCCTAGACTATGGCTACACCTTC.

The chain uses TRBV5-8 and TRBJ1-3, with TRBD1 as a possible D gene (6 bases). CDR1 is SGHTS, CDR2 YDEGEE, per germline. Deletions cut 4 bases from V and 5 bases from J, with 19 bases between. The CDR3 sequence is 16 residues long. The CDR3 DNA reads as TGTGCCAGCAGCGATCGAAGTCGTACAGGGAGAAACACCATATATTTT. Its protein product is CASSDRSRTGRNTIYF.

The chain combines TRBV2 with TRBJ2-2; 7 bases line up with TRBD2. Germline values: CDR1 SNHLY, CDR2 FYNNEI. V was clipped by 6 bases and J by 4 bases; unmatched bases: 5. This CDR3 is built from 14 residues. CDR3 protein: CASSDGLVTGELFF. DNA of the CDR3: TGTGCCAGCAGCGACGGACTAGTCACCGGGGAGCTGTTTTTT.

V gene TRBV5-1 combines with J gene TRBJ2-2, with 8 bases identical to TRBD1. CDR3 length: 13 residues. The V gene's germline CDR1 is SGHRS and CDR2 YFSETQ. The V gene end was trimmed by 2 bases and the J gene end by 6 bases; junction bases not matched to a gene: 0. CDR3 protein: CASSLQGAGELFF. DNA for the CDR3: TGCGCCAGCAGCTTACAGGGGGCCGGGGAGCTGTTTTTT.

This chain uses TRBV9 with TRBJ2-3, with a possible D match to TRBD2 (6 bases). The CDR3 covers 13 residues. Germline assignment: CDR1 SGDLS and CDR2 YYNGEE. Trimming shortened V by 0 bases and J by 5 bases, and 7 bases separated the two germline ends. CDR3 in amino acids: CASSVEGGDTQYF. In nucleotides, the CDR3 is TGTGCCAGCAGCGTAGAGGGAGGAGATACGCAGTATTTT.

This chain connects TRBV2 to TRBJ2-2; D not resolved. Trimming cost V 4 bases and J 7 bases, with 16 bases left between them. Per germline, CDR1 SNHLY and CDR2 FYNNEI. This CDR3 has 15 residues. This CDR3 is CASSAQAPSGGELFF. DNA for the CDR3: TGTGCCAGCAGTGCCCAAGCGCCGTCGGGCGGGGAGCTGTTTTTT.

V and J are TRBV7-9 and TRBJ2-1; 8 nucleotides align to TRBD2. Germline trimming cut 2 bases from V and 3 bases from J; bases unmatched to any gene: 3. Germline lookup yields CDR1 SEHNR and CDR2 FQNEAQ (reference sequence). This CDR3 has 15 residues. The CDR3 sequence: CASSLTAGVYNEQFF. The CDR3 DNA sequence: TGTGCCAGCAGCTTAACAGCGGGAGTCTACAATGAGCAGTTCTTC.

This clone showed up just a few times. The V and J genes are TRBV6-5 and TRBJ2-7; TRBD2 matches at 8 bases. CDR3 length: 14 residues. V shed 8 bases and J 6 bases; nucleotides not matched to a gene: 12. Germline V gene lookup returns CDR1 MNHEY and CDR2 SVGAGI. The CDR3 region has the DNA TGTGCCAGCGGCCGGGGGGGGGAGCGCCCCGAGCAGTACTTC. It encodes CASGRGGERPEQYF.

In its sample, this clone was seen a few times. The gene calls are TRBV5-1 and TRBJ2-3; TRBD2 aligns across 11 bases. This CDR3 spans 16 amino acids. V lost 2 bases, J lost 1 base, and 3 bases stayed unmatched. The germline CDR1 and CDR2 sequences are SGHRS and YFSETQ. As DNA, the CDR3 is TGCGCCAGCAGCTTCGGGACTAGCGGACGCACAGATACGCAGTATTTT. The encoded protein is CASSFGTSGRTDTQYF.

This chain's CDR3 is CASSSGLPGEKLFF. The CDR3 coding sequence is TGTGCCAGCAGTTCGGGCCTTCCGGGGGAAAAACTGTTTTTT. The chain has TRBV5-4 and TRBJ1-4, with no clear D. Trimming stripped 5 bases from V and 8 bases from J, with 16 bases between. The CDR3 length is 14 residues. CDR1 is SGHNT, CDR2 YYREEE, per germline (reference sequence).

Here the CDR3 reads CASSESARDSRLNTEAFF. DNA of the CDR3: TGTGCCAGCTCAGAATCGGCCAGGGACTCTAGACTGAACACTGAAGCTTTCTTT. The rearrangement links TRBV18 to TRBJ1-1; D possibly corresponds to TRBD1 (5 bases). This CDR3 is 18 amino acids long. Germline V gives CDR1 KGHSH, CDR2 LQKENI. Trimming cost V 5 bases and J 0 bases, with 22 bases left between them.

This chain connects TRBV19 to TRBJ1-2; D is possibly TRBD1 (5 bases). V lost 1 base and J lost 2, with 11 bases in between. This CDR3 has 15 amino acids. The germline V gene encodes CDR1 LNHDA and CDR2 SQIVND (reference sequence). The CDR3: CASSIARGANYGYTF. The CDR3 DNA sequence: TGTGCCAGTAGTATAGCAAGGGGCGCGAACTATGGCTACACCTTC.

About this clone itself: The sample holds other DNA sequences that translate to the same CDR3. The chain couples TRBV7-9 to TRBJ2-1; tentatively, D is TRBD2 (5 bases). Germline CDR1 SEHNR, CDR2 FQNEAQ (reference sequence). With 4 bases removed from V and 0 bases from J, the gap between germline ends came to 10 bases. This CDR3 is built from 15 residues. The CDR3 sequence is CASSSGGSSYNEQFF. DNA of the CDR3: TGTGCCAGCAGCTCGGGTGGGAGCTCCTACAATGAGCAGTTCTTC.

The V and J genes are TRBV14 and TRBJ2-1; 10 nucleotides align to TRBD1. CDR3 length equals 16 residues. CDR1 and CDR2 (germline): SGHDN, FVKESK. The V segment lost 1 base and the J segment 10 bases; nucleotides outside the gene matches: 10. CDR3 sequence: CASSQGIGQGGGEQFF. CDR3 nucleotides: TGTGCCAGCAGCCAAGGAATTGGACAGGGGGGAGGGGAGCAGTTCTTC. The whole variable domain, remainder taken from reference TRBV14 and TRBJ2-1, is EAGVTQFPSHSVIEKGQTVTLRCDPISGHDNLYWYRRVMGKEIKFLLHFVKESKQDESGMPNNRFLAERTGGTYSTLKVQPAELEDSGVYFCASSQGIGQGGGEQFFGPGTRLTVL.

V usage is TRBV6-1 and J usage is TRBJ2-1; 9 bases agree with TRBD2. CDR3 size: 15 residues. The germline V gene has CDR1 MNHNS and CDR2 SASEGT. With 0 bases clipped from V and 6 bases from J, the junction kept 3 bases outside the gene matches. The CDR3 nucleotides read TGTGCCAGCAGTGAAGCTCGCGGGAGGGCCAATGAGCAGTTCTTC. Protein: CASSEARGRANEQFF.

The chain uses TRBV2 and TRBJ2-3; 12 positions match TRBD2. The CDR3 covers 14 residues. Germline loops: CDR1 SNHLY, CDR2 FYNNEI. Trimming at V came to 7 bases and at J to 4 bases, leaving 3 bases not matched to a gene. CDR3 in amino acids: CASTSSGRADTQYF. CDR3 coding DNA: TGTGCCAGCACCTCTAGCGGGAGGGCAGATACGCAGTATTTT.